Below are 6 T cell receptor beta chains sequenced from a single sample in a study of radiotherapy plus CTLA-4 blockade in lung cancer. Sequencing used immunoSEQ multiplex PCR; TCRdb keeps in-frame clones, though not all of them. The table includes approximately 110,000 clones, roughly 80% detected once. The starting material was peripheral blood, obtained from a patient treated with radiotherapy plus ipilimumab. These receptors were obtained from a human donor with non-small cell lung cancer that progressed on radiotherapy plus ipilimumab. Some clones in this sample may be carry-over from other donors' samples.

This sequence joins TRBV5-6 and TRBJ2-5, with 8 bases aligning to TRBD2. V trimming: 6 bases; J trimming: 2 bases; junction bases outside the gene matches: 15. Germline values: CDR1 SGHDT, CDR2 YYEEEE. The CDR3 has 17 amino acids. The CDR3 is CASTPPMGVAGQETQYF. The CDR3 DNA reads TGTGCCAGCACCCCCCCGATGGGAGTAGCGGGGCAAGAGACCCAGTACTTC.

The V and J genes are TRBV29-1 and TRBJ1-3; D uncertain. Per the germline V gene, CDR1 is SQVTM and CDR2 is ANQGSEA. V lost 5 bases and J 0 bases, leaving 5 bases between the germline ends. The CDR3 extends over 12 amino acids. The CDR3 DNA reads as TGCAGCGTTATGAGCTCTGGAAACACCATATATTTT. Amino acid sequence: CSVMSSGNTIYF.

The V and J genes are TRBV9 and TRBJ1-6; perhaps TRBD1 as D (5 bases). CDR3 length: 15 amino acids. The germline V gene encodes CDR1 SGDLS and CDR2 YYNGEE. Trimming cost V 0 bases and J 6 bases, with 10 bases left between them. The CDR3, as DNA: TGTGCCAGCAGCGTAGGGTCTAGGGGTAATTCACCCCTCCACTTT. Its translation: CASSVGSRGNSPLHF. The full variable domain, its missing parts supplied by reference TRBV9 and TRBJ1-6, is DSGVTQTPKHLITATGQRVTLRCSPRSGDLSVYWYQQSLDQGLQFLIQYYNGEERAKGNILERFSAQQFPDLHSELNLSSLELGDSALYFCASSVGSRGNSPLHFGNGTRLTVT.

This clone turned up a few times. The CDR3 protein is CASSLVMGQPLTEAFF. CDR3 DNA: TGTGCCAGCAGCTTAGTAATGGGGCAGCCCCTAACTGAAGCTTTCTTT. The chain couples TRBV11-2 to TRBJ1-1, with D maybe TRBD1 (5 bases). The CDR3 sequence is 16 residues long. Germline V CDR1 and CDR2: SGHAT, FQNNGV. V lost 1 base and J lost 5, with 17 bases in between.

The chain employs TRBV29-1 and TRBJ1-1; D uncertain. From germline, CDR1 is SQVTM and CDR2 ANQGSEA. The CDR3 has 13 residues. Between the trimmed V and J ends, which lost 7 bases and 0 bases, there was a span of 12 bases. CDR3 sequence reads: CSAKLRMNTEAFF. The CDR3 DNA sequence: TGCAGCGCCAAACTCAGGATGAACACTGAAGCTTTCTTT.

The V and J genes are TRBV6-1 and TRBJ1-2; D perhaps matches TRBD1 (6 bases). Trimming shortened V by 1 base and J by 5 bases, and 11 bases separated the two germline ends. Germline CDR1 is MNHNS and CDR2 is SASEGT. The CDR3 length is 14 residues. The CDR3 DNA is TGTGCCAGCAGTGAAGGGGGGCCGGCATATGGCTACACCTTC. Protein sequence: CASSEGGPAYGYTF.